Following are 24 T cell receptor beta chains from one sample sequenced in a study of blood T cell repertoires in COVID-19. Measured with immunoSEQ multiplex PCR; TCRdb has only the in-frame clones, and not every one. The repertoire holds 400,000 to 500,000 clones, with approximately 90% as singletons. Sequenced sample: PBMCs or T cells enriched from blood (not recorded which). Receptors originate from a woman under 30 who had been exposed to COVID-19.

This sequence joins TRBV4-1 and TRBJ2-1, with 10 positions matching TRBD2. Germline CDR1 reads MGHRA; CDR2 reads YSYEKL. The CDR3 extends over 16 amino acids. V was clipped by 1 base and J by 9 bases; unmatched bases: 9. CDR3 DNA: TGCGCCAGCAGCCAAGCCGGGACTAGCGTTCGGGGTGAGCAGTTCTTC. This sequence encodes CASSQAGTSVRGEQFF.

The V gene is TRBV7-2, the J gene TRBJ2-7; 7 bases are shared with TRBD2. The ends lost 2 bases at V and 2 bases at J; junction bases unmatched: 3. Germline CDR1 reads SGHTA; CDR2 reads FQGNSA. The CDR3 runs 14 residues. The CDR3 loop is CASSLPSGTYEQYF. DNA for the CDR3: TGTGCCAGCAGCTTACCTAGCGGCACCTACGAGCAGTACTTC.

V usage is TRBV7-9 and J usage is TRBJ1-4; D is unclear. Germline CDR1 and CDR2: SEHNR and FQNEAQ (reference sequence). The CDR3 contains 15 residues. Trimming removed 0 bases from V and 5 bases from J, with 10 bases in between. CDR3 protein: CASSLAAEWNEKLFF. The CDR3 nucleotides read TGTGCCAGCAGCTTAGCGGCAGAATGGAATGAAAAACTGTTTTTT.

This clone was picked up one time. The rearrangement links TRBV20-1 to TRBJ2-7; D gene uncertain. The CDR3 length is 13 residues. The germline gives CDR1 DFQATT, CDR2 SNEGSKA (reference sequence). The V gene lost 3 bases and the J gene lost 2 bases, with 11 bases spanning the gap. The CDR3 sequence: CSASVVGTYEQYF. The CDR3 DNA reads TGCAGTGCTAGTGTTGTCGGTACCTACGAGCAGTACTTC.

This clone was counted between two and nine times. The chain recombines TRBV25-1 with TRBJ1-6, with TRBD1 matching over 9 bases. CDR3 size: 17 residues. Germline trimming cut 6 bases from V and 2 bases from J; bases unmatched to any gene: 8. Germline loops: CDR1 MGHDK, CDR2 SYGVNS. The CDR3 loop is CASSAGTGSPYNSPLHF. The CDR3 nucleotides are TGTGCCAGCAGCGCCGGGACAGGGTCCCCCTATAATTCACCCCTCCACTTT. The variable domain in full, completed from reference TRBV25-1 and TRBJ1-6, reads EADIYQTPRYLVIGTGKKITLECSQTMGHDKMYWYQQDPGMELHLIHYSYGVNSTEKGDLSSESTVSRIRTEHFPLTLESARPSHTSQYLCASSAGTGSPYNSPLHFGNGTRLTVT.

The chain couples TRBV7-9 to TRBJ1-1, with D perhaps TRBD1 (5 bases). The CDR3 totals 15 residues. The V end was cut by 7 bases, the J end by 3 bases, with 18 bases between. Per germline, CDR1 SEHNR and CDR2 FQNEAQ (reference sequence). The CDR3 here is CASTPEDIRYTEAFF. DNA for the CDR3: TGTGCCAGCACCCCCGAGGACATAAGATACACTGAAGCTTTCTTT.

The chain joins TRBV6-5 to TRBJ2-5, with a tentative D call TRBD2 (6 bases). With 2 bases removed from V and 13 bases from J, the gap between germline ends came to 14 bases. Germline V gene sequence: CDR1 MNHEY, CDR2 SVGAGI. CDR3 length: 12 residues. CDR3 bases: TGTGCCAGCAGTTACGGGGGGACCGAACCGTACTTC. Translation: CASSYGGTEPYF.

This clone occurred a few times. The J gene is TRBJ1-6, the V gene TRBV5-6; TRBD1 aligns across 8 bases. From germline, CDR1 is SGHDT and CDR2 YYEEEE. The CDR3 covers 18 residues. V lost 3 bases and J lost 3; bases outside the gene matches: 11. Here the CDR3 DNA reads TGTGCCAGCAGCTCCCTCGACAGGGGAGCTTACTATAATTCACCCCTCCACTTT. Translating it yields CASSSLDRGAYYNSPLHF.

This chain links TRBV28 with TRBJ2-1, with 12 positions matching TRBD2. The CDR3 loop spans 16 amino acids. With V trimmed by 5 bases and J by 4 bases, 6 bases remained unmatched. Germline values: CDR1 MDHEN, CDR2 SYDVKM. CDR3: CASSTLAGGVYNEQFF. As DNA, the CDR3 is TGTGCCAGCAGTACCCTAGCGGGGGGGGTATACAATGAGCAGTTCTTC.

The CDR3, as DNA: TGTGCCAGCAGCCAATCCGTTGTGGCAGCCTACGAGCAGTACTTC. It codes for CASSQSVVAAYEQYF. The chain uses TRBV16 and TRBJ2-7, with no clear D. The germline V gene has CDR1 KGHSY and CDR2 FQNENV. Trimming cost V 0 bases and J 2 bases, with 11 bases left between them. The CDR3 has 15 amino acids.

This clone has only a few counts. This chain uses TRBV7-8 with TRBJ2-1, with TRBD2 as a possible D gene (6 bases). Germline values: CDR1 SGHVS, CDR2 FQNEAQ. CDR3 length equals 12 residues. V gave up 3 bases and J gave up 7 bases, with 7 bases separating them. The CDR3 coding sequence is TGTGCCAGCAGCTTGGACTATAATGAGCAGTTCTTC. The encoded protein is CASSLDYNEQFF.

Here the CDR3 reads CASSQDKGRGLAYNEQFF. The CDR3, as DNA: TGCGCCAGCAGCCAAGATAAAGGAAGGGGACTAGCATACAATGAGCAGTTCTTC. The chain has TRBV4-1 and TRBJ2-1; 9 bases match TRBD2. The CDR3 spans 18 residues. V shed 0 bases, J shed 4 bases, and the junction held 10 bases outside the gene matches. The V gene's germline CDR1 is MGHRA and CDR2 YSYEKL.

This clone was found once. This sample also contains other DNA sequences that code for the same CDR3. The chain has TRBV6-5 and TRBJ2-7, with D perhaps TRBD1 (5 bases). The CDR3 sequence is 14 residues long. Trimming removed 0 bases from V and 2 bases from J, with 8 bases in between. The V gene's germline CDR1 is MNHEY and CDR2 SVGAGI. The CDR3 region is CASSYSDSTYEQYF. The CDR3 coding sequence is TGTGCCAGCAGTTACTCCGACAGTACCTACGAGCAGTACTTC.

The rearrangement uses TRBV2 and TRBJ2-6; 12 positions agree with TRBD2. The CDR3 runs to 19 residues. The V gene end was trimmed by 6 bases and the J gene end by 1 base; junction bases not matched to a gene: 10. Germline CDR1 reads SNHLY; CDR2 reads FYNNEI. The DNA of the CDR3 is TGTGCCAGCAGGGACCCGACTAGCGGGAGCGGATCTGGGGCCAACGTCCTGACTTTC. Translating gives CASRDPTSGSGSGANVLTF.

J is TRBJ2-3 and V is TRBV4-3, with TRBD2 matching 8 bases. Germline V CDR1 and CDR2: LGHNA, YSLEER. This CDR3 has 17 amino acids. With V trimmed by 0 bases and J by 1 base, 6 bases remained unmatched. CDR3 in DNA: TGCGCCAGCAGCCAAGATTTGCGGGGGGACGGCACAGATACGCAGTATTTT. Translated: CASSQDLRGDGTDTQYF.

This clone has only one observation. V usage is TRBV3-1 (or the pseudogene TRBV3-2) and J usage is TRBJ2-1, with D uncertain. This CDR3 has 14 residues. Trimming took 3 bases from V and 10 from J, leaving 16 bases between them. Germline loops: CDR1 LGHDT, CDR2 YNNKEL (reference sequence). In nucleotides, the CDR3 is TGTGCCAGCAGCCATCAGTATCTCGGCGGCGAGCAGTTCTTC. Its protein product is CASSHQYLGGEQFF.

The chain is built from TRBV4-3 and TRBJ1-6; maybe TRBD1 (5 bases). Trimming took 0 bases from V and 6 from J, leaving 12 bases between them. The CDR3 totals 16 residues. Germline loops: CDR1 LGHNA, CDR2 YSLEER. The CDR3 is CASSQDHQGTNSPLHF. As DNA, the CDR3 is TGCGCCAGCAGCCAAGATCATCAGGGAACTAATTCACCCCTCCACTTT.

The chain carries TRBV2 and TRBJ2-1; TRBD2 aligns across 9 bases. Germline V lookup: CDR1 SNHLY, CDR2 FYNNEI. V lost 4 bases and J lost 7; bases outside the gene matches: 5. The CDR3 spans 14 residues. CDR3 in amino acids: CASSVSGSFNEQFF. The CDR3 DNA is TGTGCCAGCAGTGTTAGCGGGAGTTTTAATGAGCAGTTCTTC.

This rearrangement joins TRBV24-1 to TRBJ2-7; D ambiguous. This CDR3 is 12 amino acids long. With 4 bases removed from V and 7 bases from J, the gap between germline ends came to 10 bases. Looked up from germline, CDR1 is KGHDR and CDR2 is SFDVKD. The CDR3 region is CATSDHLSEQYF. As DNA, the CDR3 is TGTGCCACCAGTGACCACCTGAGTGAGCAGTACTTC.

The V and J genes are TRBV24-1 and TRBJ1-1, with 7 bases identical to TRBD1. Germline CDR1 and CDR2: KGHDR and SFDVKD. The CDR3 consists of 14 residues. With V trimmed by 5 bases and J by 5 bases, 7 bases remained unmatched. DNA for the CDR3: TGTGCCACCAGTGCTGCAGGGGGGAAAACTGAAGCTTTCTTT. Its protein product is CATSAAGGKTEAFF.

The V gene is TRBV28, the J gene TRBJ2-7, with 7 nucleotides matching TRBD2. Germline trimming cut 4 bases from V and 3 bases from J; bases unmatched to any gene: 12. This CDR3 has 16 amino acids. Per germline, CDR1 MDHEN and CDR2 SYDVKM. DNA of the CDR3: TGTGCCAGCAGTTATTGGGGCCGGGACTACAACTACGAGCAGTACTTC. This translates into CASSYWGRDYNYEQYF.

V and J are TRBV28 and TRBJ1-1, with D unresolved. V lost 2 bases, J lost 4 bases, and 5 bases lay in between. Germline CDR1 MDHEN, CDR2 SYDVKM. The CDR3 spans 12 residues. The CDR3 DNA reads as TGTGCCAGCAGTTTAGTCCGCACTGAAGCTTTCTTT. It yields the protein CASSLVRTEAFF.

This chain connects TRBV5-5 to TRBJ1-6; 9 nucleotides agree with TRBD1. This CDR3 contains 14 residues. The trim removed 5 bases at V and 5 bases at J, leaving 2 bases unmatched. Germline CDR1 reads SGHKS; CDR2 reads YYEKEE (reference sequence). The CDR3 protein is CASRRQGDNSPLHF. The CDR3 DNA reads as TGTGCCAGCAGGCGACAGGGGGATAATTCACCCCTCCACTTT. Variable domain in full (rest from reference TRBV5-5 and TRBJ1-6): DAGVTQSPTHLIKTRGQQVTLRCSPISGHKSVSWYQQVLGQGPQFIFQYYEKEERGRGNFPDRFSARQFPNYSSELNVNALLLGDSALYLCASRRQGDNSPLHFGNGTRLTVT.

The chain is built from TRBV27 and TRBJ2-7; the match to TRBD2 covers 7 bases. Trimming at V came to 10 bases and at J to 0 bases, leaving 6 bases not matched to a gene. The germline gives CDR1 MNHEY, CDR2 SMNVEV (reference sequence). This CDR3 has 13 residues. CDR3 sequence (DNA): TGTGCCACAGCGGGGCAGAACTCCTACGAGCAGTACTTC. It translates to CATAGQNSYEQYF.